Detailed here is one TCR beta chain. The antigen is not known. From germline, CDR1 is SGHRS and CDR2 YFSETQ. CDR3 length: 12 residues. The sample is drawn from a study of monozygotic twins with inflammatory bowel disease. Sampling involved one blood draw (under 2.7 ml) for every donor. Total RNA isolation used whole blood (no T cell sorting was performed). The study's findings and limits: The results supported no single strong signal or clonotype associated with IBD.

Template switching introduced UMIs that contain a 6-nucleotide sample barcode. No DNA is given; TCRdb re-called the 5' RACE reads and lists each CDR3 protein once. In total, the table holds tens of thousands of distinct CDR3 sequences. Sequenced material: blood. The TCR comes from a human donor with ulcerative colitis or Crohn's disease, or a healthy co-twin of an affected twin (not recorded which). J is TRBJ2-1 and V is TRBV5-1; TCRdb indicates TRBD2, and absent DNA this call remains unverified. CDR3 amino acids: CASRPGGNEQFF.